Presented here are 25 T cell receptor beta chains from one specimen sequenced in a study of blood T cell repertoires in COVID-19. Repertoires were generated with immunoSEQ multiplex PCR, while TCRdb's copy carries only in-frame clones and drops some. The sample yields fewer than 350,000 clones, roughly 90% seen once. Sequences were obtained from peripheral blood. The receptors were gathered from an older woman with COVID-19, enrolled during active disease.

CDR3 in DNA: TGCGCCAGCAGCTTCACAGGGGATGGCTACGAGCAGTACTTC. Protein: CASSFTGDGYEQYF. The chain joins TRBV5-1 to TRBJ2-7; 7 bases map to TRBD1. The CDR3 extends over 14 amino acids. After removal of 2 bases from V and 3 bases from J, the junction contained 5 bases not matched to a gene. CDR1 is SGHRS and CDR2 is YFSETQ in the germline V gene.

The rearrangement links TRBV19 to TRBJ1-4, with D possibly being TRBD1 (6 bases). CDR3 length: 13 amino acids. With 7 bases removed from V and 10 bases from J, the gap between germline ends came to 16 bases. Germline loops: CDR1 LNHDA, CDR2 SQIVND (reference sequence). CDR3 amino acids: CASNGQFEGKLFF. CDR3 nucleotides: TGTGCCAGTAACGGACAGTTTGAGGGAAAACTGTTTTTT.

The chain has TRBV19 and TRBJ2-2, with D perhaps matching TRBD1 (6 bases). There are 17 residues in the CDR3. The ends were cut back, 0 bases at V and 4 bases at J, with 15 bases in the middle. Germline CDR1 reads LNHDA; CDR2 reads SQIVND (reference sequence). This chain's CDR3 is CASSIDPRGTFTGELFF. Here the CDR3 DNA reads TGTGCCAGTAGTATAGATCCCAGGGGCACCTTCACCGGGGAGCTGTTTTTT.

CDR3 sequence (DNA): TGTGCCAGCTCAGTACAGAGCTCCTACAATGAGCAGTTCTTC. Its translation: CASSVQSSYNEQFF. This chain uses TRBV18 with TRBJ2-1; D uncertain. Germline CDR1 is KGHSH and CDR2 is LQKENI. The V gene lost 5 bases and the J gene lost 0 bases, with 8 bases spanning the gap. This CDR3 comprises 14 residues.

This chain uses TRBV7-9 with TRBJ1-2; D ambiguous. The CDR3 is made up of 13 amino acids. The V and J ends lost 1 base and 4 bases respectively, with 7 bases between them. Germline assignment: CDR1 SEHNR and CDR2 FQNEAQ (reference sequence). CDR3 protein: CASSLVTGYGYTF. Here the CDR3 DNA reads TGTGCCAGCAGCTTAGTTACTGGCTATGGCTACACCTTC.

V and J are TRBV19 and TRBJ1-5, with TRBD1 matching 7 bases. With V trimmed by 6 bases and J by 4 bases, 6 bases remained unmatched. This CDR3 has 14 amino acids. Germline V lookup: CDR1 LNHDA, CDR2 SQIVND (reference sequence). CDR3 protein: CASRETGLNQPQHF. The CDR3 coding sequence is TGTGCCAGTAGGGAGACAGGGTTAAATCAGCCCCAGCATTTT.

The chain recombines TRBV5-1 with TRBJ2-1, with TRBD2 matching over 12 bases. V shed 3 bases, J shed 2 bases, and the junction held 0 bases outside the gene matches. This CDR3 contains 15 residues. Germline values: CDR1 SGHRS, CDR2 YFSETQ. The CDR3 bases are TGCGCCAGCAGCTCTAGCGGGGGGGCCTACAATGAGCAGTTCTTC. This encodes CASSSSGGAYNEQFF.

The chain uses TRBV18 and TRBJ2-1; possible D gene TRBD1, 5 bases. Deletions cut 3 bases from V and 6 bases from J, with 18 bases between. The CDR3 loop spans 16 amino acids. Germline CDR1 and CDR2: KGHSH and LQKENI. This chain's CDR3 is CASSPQGRALGNEQFF. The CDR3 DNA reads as TGTGCCAGCTCACCTCAGGGCAGGGCCTTAGGCAATGAGCAGTTCTTC.

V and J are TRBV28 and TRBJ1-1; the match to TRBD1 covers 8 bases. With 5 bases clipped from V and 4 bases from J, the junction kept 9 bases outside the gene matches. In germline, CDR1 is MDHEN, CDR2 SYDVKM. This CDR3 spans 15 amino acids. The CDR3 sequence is CASSEDRALSTEAFF. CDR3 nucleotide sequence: TGTGCCAGCAGTGAGGACAGGGCGTTGAGCACTGAAGCTTTCTTT. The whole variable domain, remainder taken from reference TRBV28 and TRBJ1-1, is DVKVTQSSRYLVKRTGEKVFLECVQDMDHENMFWYRQDPGLGLRLIYFSYDVKMKEKGDIPEGYSVSREKKERFSLILESASTNQTSMYLCASSEDRALSTEAFFGQGTRLTVV.

The CDR3 DNA reads TGTGCCAGCAGCCCGCCCGGGACACCGAACACTGAAGCTTTCTTT. It codes for CASSPPGTPNTEAFF. V usage is TRBV7-9 and J usage is TRBJ1-1; a weak D match, TRBD1 (6 bases). Trimming removed 5 bases at V and 1 base at J, with 14 bases between. Germline assignment: CDR1 SEHNR and CDR2 FQNEAQ (reference sequence). The CDR3 is made up of 15 amino acids.

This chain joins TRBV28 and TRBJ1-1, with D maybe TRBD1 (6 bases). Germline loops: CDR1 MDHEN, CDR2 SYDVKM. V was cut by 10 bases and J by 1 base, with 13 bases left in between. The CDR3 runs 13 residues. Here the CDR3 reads CATSPGQNTEAFF. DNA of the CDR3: TGTGCCACCTCTCCGGGACAGAACACTGAAGCTTTCTTT.

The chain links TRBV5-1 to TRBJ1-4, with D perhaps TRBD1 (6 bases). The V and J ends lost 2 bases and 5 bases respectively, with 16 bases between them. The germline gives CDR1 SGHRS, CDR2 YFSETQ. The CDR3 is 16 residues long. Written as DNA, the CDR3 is TGCGCCAGCAGCTTTAACAACAGGGTGGGGAATGAAAAACTGTTTTTT. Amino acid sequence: CASSFNNRVGNEKLFF.

The DNA of the CDR3 is TGTGCCAGCAGCCTCCGGTCCTTCGGAGCCAAAAACATTCAGTACTTC. Amino acids: CASSLRSFGAKNIQYF. V and J are TRBV3-1 (or the pseudogene TRBV3-2) and TRBJ2-4; D remains unclear. This CDR3 has 16 residues. The V gene's germline CDR1 is LGHDT and CDR2 YNNKEL (reference sequence). Trimming removed 4 bases at V and 0 bases at J, with 13 bases between.

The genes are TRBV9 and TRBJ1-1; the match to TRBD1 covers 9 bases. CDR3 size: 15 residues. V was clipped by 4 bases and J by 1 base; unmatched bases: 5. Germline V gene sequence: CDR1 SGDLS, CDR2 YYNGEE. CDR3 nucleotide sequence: TGTGCCAGCAGCCCTTTGGACAGGGGGAACACTGAAGCTTTCTTT. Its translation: CASSPLDRGNTEAFF.

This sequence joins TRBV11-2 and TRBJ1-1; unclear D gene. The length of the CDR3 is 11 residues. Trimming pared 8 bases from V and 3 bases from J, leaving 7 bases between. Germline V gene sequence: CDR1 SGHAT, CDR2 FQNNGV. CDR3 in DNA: TGTGCCAGCCTAAAATACACTGAAGCTTTCTTT. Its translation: CASLKYTEAFF. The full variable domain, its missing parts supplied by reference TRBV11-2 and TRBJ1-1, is EAGVAQSPRYKIIEKRQSVAFWCNPISGHATLYWYQQILGQGPKLLIQFQNNGVVDDSQLPKDRFSAERLKGVDSTLKIQPAKLEDSAVYLCASLKYTEAFFGQGTRLTVV.

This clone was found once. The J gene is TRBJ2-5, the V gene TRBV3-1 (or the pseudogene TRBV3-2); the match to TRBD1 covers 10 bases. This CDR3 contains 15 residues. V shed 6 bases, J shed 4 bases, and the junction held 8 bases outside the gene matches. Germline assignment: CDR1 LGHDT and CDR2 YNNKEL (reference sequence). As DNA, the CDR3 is TGTGCCAGCAGAAAGGGACAGGGGAGAGGAGAGACCCAGTACTTC. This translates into CASRKGQGRGETQYF.

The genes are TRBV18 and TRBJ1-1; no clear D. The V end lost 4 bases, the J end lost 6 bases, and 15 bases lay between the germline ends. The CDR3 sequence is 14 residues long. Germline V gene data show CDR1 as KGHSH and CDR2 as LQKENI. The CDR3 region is CASSRVGRDAEAFF. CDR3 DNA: TGTGCCAGCTCACGCGTGGGGAGGGATGCTGAAGCTTTCTTT.

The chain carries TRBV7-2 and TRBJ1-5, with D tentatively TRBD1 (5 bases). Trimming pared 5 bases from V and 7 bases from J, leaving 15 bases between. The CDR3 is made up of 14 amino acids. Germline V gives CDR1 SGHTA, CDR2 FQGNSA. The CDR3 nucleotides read TGTGCCAGCAGCCAAACCACAGGCTACCAGCCCCAGCATTTT. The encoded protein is CASSQTTGYQPQHF.

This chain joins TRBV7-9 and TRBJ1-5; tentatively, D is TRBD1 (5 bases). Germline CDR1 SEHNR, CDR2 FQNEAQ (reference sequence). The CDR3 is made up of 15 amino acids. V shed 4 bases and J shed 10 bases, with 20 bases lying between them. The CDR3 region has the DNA TGTGCCAGCAGCTCCACGGGGGGACCCACCGATCCCCAGCATTTT. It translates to CASSSTGGPTDPQHF.

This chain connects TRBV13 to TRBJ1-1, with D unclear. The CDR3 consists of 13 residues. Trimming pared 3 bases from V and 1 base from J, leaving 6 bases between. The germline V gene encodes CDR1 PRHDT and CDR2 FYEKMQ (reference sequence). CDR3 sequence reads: CASSFHPNTEAFF. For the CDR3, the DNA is TGTGCCAGCAGCTTCCATCCGAACACTGAAGCTTTCTTT.

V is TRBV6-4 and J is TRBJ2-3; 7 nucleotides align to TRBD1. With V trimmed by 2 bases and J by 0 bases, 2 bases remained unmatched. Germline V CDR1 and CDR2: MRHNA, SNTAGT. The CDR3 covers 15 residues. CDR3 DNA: TGTGCCAGCAGTGACCGGACAGGTAGCACAGATACGCAGTATTTT. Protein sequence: CASSDRTGSTDTQYF.

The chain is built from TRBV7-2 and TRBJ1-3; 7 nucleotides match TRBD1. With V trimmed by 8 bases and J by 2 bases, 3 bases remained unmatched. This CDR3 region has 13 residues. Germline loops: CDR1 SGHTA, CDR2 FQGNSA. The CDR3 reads CASGTVTGNTIYF. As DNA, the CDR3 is TGTGCCAGCGGGACAGTTACTGGAAACACCATATATTTT.

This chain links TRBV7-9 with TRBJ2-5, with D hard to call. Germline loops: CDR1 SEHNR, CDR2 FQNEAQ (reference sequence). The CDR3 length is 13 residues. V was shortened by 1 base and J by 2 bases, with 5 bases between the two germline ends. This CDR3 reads CASSLDVQETQYF. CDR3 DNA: TGTGCCAGCAGCTTAGATGTACAAGAGACCCAGTACTTC.

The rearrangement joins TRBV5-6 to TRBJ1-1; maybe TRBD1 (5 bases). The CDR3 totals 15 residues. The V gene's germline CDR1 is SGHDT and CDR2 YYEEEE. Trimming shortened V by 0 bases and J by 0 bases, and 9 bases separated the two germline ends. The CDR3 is CASSLGQPMNTEAFF. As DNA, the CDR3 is TGTGCCAGCAGCTTGGGACAGCCCATGAACACTGAAGCTTTCTTT.

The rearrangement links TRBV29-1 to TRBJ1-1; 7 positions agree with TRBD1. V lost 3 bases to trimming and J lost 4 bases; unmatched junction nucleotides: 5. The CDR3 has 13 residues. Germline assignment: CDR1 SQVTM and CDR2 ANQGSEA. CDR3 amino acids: CSVESSGGTEAFF. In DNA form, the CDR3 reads TGCAGCGTTGAGTCGTCAGGGGGCACTGAAGCTTTCTTT. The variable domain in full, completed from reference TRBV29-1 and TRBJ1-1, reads SAVISQKPSRDICQRGTSLTIQCQVDSQVTMMFWYRQQPGQSLTLIATANQGSEATYESGFVIDKFPISRPNLTFSTLTVSNMSPEDSSIYLCSVESSGGTEAFFGQGTRLTVV.